The T cell receptor beta chain under discussion was sequenced for a study of blood T cell repertoires in COVID-19 (TCRdb year 2020). Turning to the overall study: Samples covering the acute and convalescent phases of COVID-19 were provided by collaborators in the United States, Italy and Spain. Nearly every sample came with metadata listing a de-identified subject ID, COVID-19 status, age in years and sex. The material from the prospective study consisted of cDNA or gDNA derived from T cells, B-cell-depleted T cells, or PBMCs. Samples were obtained from the ongoing ImmuneRACE study (first 160 participants) and from 1,200 or so subjects provided by 6 global collaborators. Where available, HLA class I and class II types were obtained from metadata supplied by the sample provider rather than from assay-based typing. Subjects who had been exposed to COVID-19, were actively infected with it, or had recovered from it provided the deeply sampled blood TCRbeta repertoires that made up the dataset. The repertoires were released in a freely available public database intended as a resource for research on the immune response to SARS-CoV-2.

In the prospective study, participants were roughly 18 to 100 years old, resided in approximately 25 geographic areas of the United States, and were enrolled through a virtual design. In the prospective study, cohorts were assigned on the basis of participant-reported clinical history obtained from a screening survey and a study questionnaire. Recovered participants in ImmuneRACE Cohort 3 were defined by two consecutive negative NP/OP PCR tests, clearance by a healthcare professional, or resolution of symptoms. Each participant in the prospective study had whole blood, serum and a nasopharyngeal or oropharyngeal swab collected by mobile phlebotomists. Additional blood draws and questionnaires over an approximately 2-month period could optionally be provided by prospective study participants. Before DNA extraction, blood samples from the prospective study were shipped at room temperature or frozen.

The germline V gene yields MRHNA for CDR1 and SNTAGT for CDR2. From cysteine to phenylalanine, the CDR3 is 13 amino acids long. Of the read, only the CDR3 DNA is kept; its 39 bases are in frame from base 1. The V end loses 0 bases and the J end loses 7 bases, and a stretch of 10 bases separates them. TCRbeta CDR3 regions were amplified from genomic DNA by means of the immunoSEQ Assay, a bias-controlled multiplex PCR. In the original analysis: The number of nucleated cells in each sample was estimated by amplification of reference gene primers within the assay. To quantify the absolute abundance of each unique TCRbeta CDR3 rearrangement, sequence reads were collapsed and filtered. Productive Simpson clonality was computed per sample as the square root of Simpson's diversity index over productive rearrangements. Drawn from immuneACCESS, this table holds only the in-frame rearrangements with V and J called that TCRdb kept. Clones are partly lost; checked studies trace under half to an unresolved V gene and leave the rest unexplained. V and J calls and clone size follow that table, whereas D and trimming were derived from the DNA. This sample holds about 250,000 clones; 70% to 90% were observed only once. The ten largest make up 4% to 4.5% of the sample.

Notes on this clone: The target of this receptor is not known. The record has no base qualities; no much larger clone is one base away.

Study-wide findings and limitations: How much clinical and demographic metadata was included differed by source and by participant, and the metadata was provided uncurated.

The sequence is built from TRBV6-4 and TRBJ2-7; TRBD1 is a possible D gene, resting on 5 matching bases. Sequencing was performed on PBMCs or T cells enriched from blood (not recorded which). The TCR comes from a woman aged 25 to 39 who had recovered from COVID-19. The nucleotides read TGTGCCAGCAGTGACTCTGGGGCCGGGGAGCAGTACTTC. Protein translation: CASSDSGAGEQYF.